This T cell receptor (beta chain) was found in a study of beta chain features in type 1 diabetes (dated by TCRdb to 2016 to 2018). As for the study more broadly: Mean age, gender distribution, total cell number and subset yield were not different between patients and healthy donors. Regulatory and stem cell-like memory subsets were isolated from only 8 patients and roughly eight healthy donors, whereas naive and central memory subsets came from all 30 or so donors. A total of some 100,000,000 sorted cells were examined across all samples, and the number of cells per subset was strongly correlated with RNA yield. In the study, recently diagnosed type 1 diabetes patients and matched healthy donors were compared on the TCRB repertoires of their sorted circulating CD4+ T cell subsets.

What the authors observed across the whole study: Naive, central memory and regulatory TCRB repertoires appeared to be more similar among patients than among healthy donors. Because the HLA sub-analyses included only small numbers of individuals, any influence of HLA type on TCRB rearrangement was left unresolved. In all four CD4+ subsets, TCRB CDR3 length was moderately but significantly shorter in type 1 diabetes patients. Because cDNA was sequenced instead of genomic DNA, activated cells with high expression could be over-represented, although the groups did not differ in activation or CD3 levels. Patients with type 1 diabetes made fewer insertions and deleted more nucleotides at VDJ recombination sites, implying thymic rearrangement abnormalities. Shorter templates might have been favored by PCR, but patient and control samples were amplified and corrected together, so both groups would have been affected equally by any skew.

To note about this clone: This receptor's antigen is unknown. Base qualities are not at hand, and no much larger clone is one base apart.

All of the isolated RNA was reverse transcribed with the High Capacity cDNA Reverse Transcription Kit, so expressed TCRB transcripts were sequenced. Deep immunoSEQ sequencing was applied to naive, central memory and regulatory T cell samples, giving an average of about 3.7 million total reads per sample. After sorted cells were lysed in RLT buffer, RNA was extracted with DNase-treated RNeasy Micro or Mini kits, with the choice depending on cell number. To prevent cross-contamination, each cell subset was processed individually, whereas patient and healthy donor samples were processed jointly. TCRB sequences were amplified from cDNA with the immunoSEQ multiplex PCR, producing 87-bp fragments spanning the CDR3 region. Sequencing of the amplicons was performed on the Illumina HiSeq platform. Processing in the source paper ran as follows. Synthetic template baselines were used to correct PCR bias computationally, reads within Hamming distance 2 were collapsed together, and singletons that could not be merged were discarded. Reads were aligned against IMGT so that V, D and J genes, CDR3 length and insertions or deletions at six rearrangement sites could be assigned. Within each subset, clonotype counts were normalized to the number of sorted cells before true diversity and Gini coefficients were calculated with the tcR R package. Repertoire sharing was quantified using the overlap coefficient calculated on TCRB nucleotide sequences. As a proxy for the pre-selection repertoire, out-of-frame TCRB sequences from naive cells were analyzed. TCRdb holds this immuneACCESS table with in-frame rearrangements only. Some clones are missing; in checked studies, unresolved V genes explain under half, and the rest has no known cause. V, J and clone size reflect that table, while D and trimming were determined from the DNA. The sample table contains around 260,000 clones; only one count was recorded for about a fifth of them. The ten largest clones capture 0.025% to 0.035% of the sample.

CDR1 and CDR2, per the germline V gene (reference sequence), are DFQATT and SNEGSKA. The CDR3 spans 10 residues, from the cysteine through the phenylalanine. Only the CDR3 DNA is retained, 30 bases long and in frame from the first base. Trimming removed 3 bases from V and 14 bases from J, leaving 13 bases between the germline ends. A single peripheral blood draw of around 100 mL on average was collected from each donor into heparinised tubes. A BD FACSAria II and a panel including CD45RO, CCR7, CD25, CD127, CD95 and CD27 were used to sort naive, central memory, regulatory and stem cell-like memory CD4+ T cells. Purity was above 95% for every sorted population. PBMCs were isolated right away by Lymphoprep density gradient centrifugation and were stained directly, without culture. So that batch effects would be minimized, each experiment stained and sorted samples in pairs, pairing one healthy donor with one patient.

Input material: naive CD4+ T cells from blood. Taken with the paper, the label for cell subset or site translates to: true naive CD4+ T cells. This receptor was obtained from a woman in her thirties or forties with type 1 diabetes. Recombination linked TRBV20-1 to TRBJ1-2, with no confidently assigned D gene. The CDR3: CSASWAYRTF. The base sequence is TGCAGTGCTAGTTGGGCATATAGGACCTTC.